This entry concerns a single TCR beta chain. The source of the sample is a study of blood T cell repertoires in COVID-19. Across the whole study: Whether acute or convalescent, the COVID-19 samples came from the United States, Italy and Spain. Nucleic acid was either cDNA or gDNA, and it came from T cells, B-cell-depleted T cells, or PBMCs.

This table comes from immunoSEQ multiplex PCR, and its TCRdb copy is limited to in-frame clones, with some not included. The sample holds about 320,000 clones, approximately 82% seen once. V dropped 3 bases and J dropped 4 bases, with 13 bases sitting between them. Per germline, CDR1 KGHSH and CDR2 LQKENI. This CDR3 is built from 14 residues. The TCR originated in a woman aged 50 to 60 with acute or convalescent COVID-19. V usage is TRBV18 and J usage is TRBJ2-7; a weak D match, TRBD2 (6 bases). The specimen sequenced was peripheral blood. The CDR3 loop reads CASSPGTDEYEQYF. CDR3 sequence (DNA): TGTGCCAGCTCACCTGGGACTGATGAATACGAGCAGTACTTC. The complete variable domain, with remaining parts taken from reference TRBV18 and TRBJ2-7, reads NAGVMQNPRHLVRRRGQEARLRCSPMKGHSHVYWYRQLPEEGLKFMVYLQKENIIDESGMPKERFSAEFPKEGPSILRIQQVVRGDSAAYFCASSPGTDEYEQYFGPGTRLTVT.